The 18 T cell receptor beta chains below all came from one sample that was sequenced in a study of breast tumors, draining lymph nodes, adjacent tissues. TCRdb reanalysed the multiplex PCR reads using MiXCR and keeps one entry per CDR3 protein. The profile shows about 11,000 distinct CDR3 sequences, 35% to 40% of them singletons. Sequencing was carried out using breast tumor tissue. These receptors were taken from a female donor with breast cancer. Some clones in this sample may be carry-over from other donors' samples.

This clonotype has a count of ten or more. The rearrangement links TRBV2 to TRBJ1-2; 9 bases are shared with TRBD1. The V and J ends lost 8 bases and 6 bases, in that order; junction bases with no gene match: 13. The CDR3 sequence is 15 residues long. The germline gives CDR1 SNHLY, CDR2 FYNNEI. The chain's CDR3 is CASLNYRDRVDGYTF. The CDR3 nucleotides read TGTGCCAGCTTAAATTACCGGGACAGGGTGGATGGCTACACCTTC.

The J gene is TRBJ2-7, the V gene TRBV3-1; tentatively, D is TRBD2 (6 bases). This CDR3 has 14 amino acids. The germline gives CDR1 LGHDT, CDR2 YNNKEL (reference sequence). The V gene lost 4 bases and the J gene lost 0 bases, with 10 bases spanning the gap. In DNA form, the CDR3 reads TGTGCCAGCAGCCTTAGCGGAGGCTCCTACGAGCAGTACTTC. Residues: CASSLSGGSYEQYF.

This clonotype was recorded at least ten times. The chain has TRBV12-3 or TRBV12-4 and TRBJ2-7; TRBD2 agrees at 9 bases. With 7 bases clipped from V and 0 bases from J, the junction kept 1 base outside the gene matches. The CDR3 spans 13 residues. Here the CDR3 DNA reads TGTGCCAGCATAGCGGGGGACTCCTACGAGCAGTACTTC. Translated: CASIAGDSYEQYF.

In its sample, this clonotype was seen many times. This CDR3 reads CASSLDWADEQYF. In nucleotides, the CDR3 is TGTGCCAGCAGCTTAGATTGGGCAGACGAGCAGTACTTC. This sequence joins TRBV11-2 and TRBJ2-7, with D unresolved. The CDR3 is 13 amino acids. The germline V and J ends were trimmed by 0 bases and 5 bases, with 8 bases remaining between them. Germline CDR1 is SGHAT and CDR2 is FQNNGV.

This clonotype is medium-sized within its sample. The CDR3 reads CSASDSGGGYTF. For the CDR3, the DNA is TGCAGTGCTTCGGACTCAGGTGGAGGCTACACCTTC. The chain employs TRBV20-1 and TRBJ1-2; D remains unclear. Germline V gene sequence: CDR1 DFQATT, CDR2 SNEGSKA (reference sequence). V was pared by 5 bases and J by 8 bases, with 15 bases between. This CDR3 spans 12 amino acids.

By sample fraction, this clonotype is medium-sized. The chain couples TRBV2 to TRBJ2-7; tentatively, D is TRBD1 (6 bases). The germline gives CDR1 SNHLY, CDR2 FYNNEI. Trimming pared 8 bases from V and 9 bases from J, leaving 14 bases between. CDR3 size: 11 residues. This CDR3 is CASESRGGQYF. The CDR3 DNA is TGTGCCAGCGAATCTCGAGGGGGGCAGTACTTC.

In regard to this clonotype: Relative to the germline gene, one junction end is altered; a read error may explain this. CDR3 DNA: TGTGCCAGCAGCTCCTTCGCTTTT. This codes for CASSSFAF. The J gene is TRBJ2-3, the V gene TRBV7-9; D gene uncertain. This CDR3 spans 8 amino acids. Germline V CDR1 and CDR2: SEHNR, FQNEAQ (reference sequence).

The CDR3 DNA reads as TGTGCCAGCAGCCTCAGAAGGAGCTCCTATAATTCACCCCTCCACTTT. It encodes CASSLRRSSYNSPLHF. The chain recombines TRBV4-2 with TRBJ1-6; D is unclear. The germline CDR1 and CDR2 sequences are LGHNA and YNFKEQ. The V end was cut by 4 bases, the J end by 0 bases, with 10 bases between. CDR3 size: 16 residues.

The gene calls are TRBV2 and TRBJ2-5; 10 bases are shared with TRBD2. V was clipped by 6 bases and J by 4 bases; unmatched bases: 5. CDR1 is SNHLY, CDR2 FYNNEI, per germline. This CDR3 is built from 14 residues. As DNA, the CDR3 is TGTGCCAGCAGGGAGGGACTAGCGAGAGAGACCCAGTACTTC. Its translation is CASREGLARETQYF.

In its sample, this clonotype is hyperexpanded (1% or more). This chain uses TRBV7-8 with TRBJ2-1; the match to TRBD2 covers 14 bases. V lost 5 bases to trimming and J lost 8 bases; unmatched junction nucleotides: 5. This CDR3 region has 15 residues. Germline V gene sequence: CDR1 SGHVS, CDR2 FQNEAQ. The CDR3 coding sequence is TGTGCCAGCAGCGGGACTAGCGGGGGCCGAGATGAGCAGTTCTTC. Translating it yields CASSGTSGGRDEQFF.

V and J are TRBV6-4 and TRBJ2-7; 7 nucleotides line up with TRBD2. Germline CDR1 is MRHNA and CDR2 is SNTAGT. The CDR3 extends over 15 amino acids. Losses at the gene ends were 7 bases for V and 0 bases for J; bases not matched to a gene: 9. The CDR3 nucleotides are TGTGCCAGCAAGAGGCTAGCGGACCGCTCCTACGAGCAGTACTTC. Its translation: CASKRLADRSYEQYF.

About this clonotype: A single base separates this from a much larger clone, so it may be a read error. The rearrangement uses TRBV12-3 or TRBV12-4 and TRBJ2-7, with 8 bases identical to TRBD1. Germline trimming cut 2 bases from V and 6 bases from J; bases unmatched to any gene: 6. The CDR3 covers 14 residues. In DNA form, the CDR3 reads TGTGCCAGCAGTTTAACAGGGGGTGTCCTCGAGCAGTACTTC. Translated: CASSLTGGVLEQYF.

As concerns this clonotype: A much bigger clone sits one base away, suggesting this may be a read error. This CDR3 is missing its conserved last phenylalanine or tryptophan, likely due to a read error. The rearrangement links TRBV30 to TRBJ1-4, with D uncertain. Trimming stripped 4 bases from V and 7 bases from J, with 19 bases between. The CDR3 totals 15 residues. In germline, CDR1 is GTSNPN, CDR2 SVGIG (reference sequence). DNA for the CDR3: TGTGCCTGGACTCGCAGGACCCCAGGAGCTGAAAAACTGTTTCTT. Translated, it gives CAWTRRTPGAEKLFL.

This clonotype was detected ten times or more. This chain joins TRBV27 and TRBJ2-1, with 7 bases fitting TRBD1. The J segment lost 3 bases and the V segment lost 5 bases, leaving 10 bases of the junction unmatched. The CDR3 contains 16 residues. Germline assignment: CDR1 MNHEY and CDR2 SMNVEV (reference sequence). CDR3 in amino acids: CASSLQGEKLYNEQFF. The CDR3 nucleotides are TGTGCCAGCAGTCTTCAGGGGGAAAAGCTCTACAATGAGCAGTTCTTC.

In this sample, this clonotype turned up a few times. This chain joins TRBV6-5 and TRBJ2-1, with D possibly matching TRBD2 (7 bases). The V end was cut by 0 bases, the J end by 8 bases, with 14 bases between. Germline CDR1 MNHEY, CDR2 SVGAGI. This CDR3 comprises 15 residues. Written as DNA, the CDR3 is TGTGCCAGCAGTTACTCGATGGGAGGGGGGGATGAGCAGTTCTTC. Translation: CASSYSMGGGDEQFF.

J is TRBJ2-1 and V is TRBV7-3; D uncertain. The CDR3 spans 12 residues. Trimming stripped 2 bases from V and 9 bases from J, with 8 bases between. The germline V gene encodes CDR1 SGHTA and CDR2 FQGTGA. The CDR3 DNA is TGTGCCAGCAGCTTAGACGGCGGTGAGCAGTTCTTC. This encodes CASSLDGGEQFF.

This clonotype is medium-sized by share. The chain couples TRBV6-6 to TRBJ1-2; tentatively, D is TRBD1 (5 bases). The CDR3 contains 11 residues. The V and J ends lost 8 bases and 8 bases respectively, with 12 bases between them. Germline CDR1 reads MNHNY; CDR2 reads SVGAGI (reference sequence). Written as DNA, the CDR3 is TGTGCCAGCGCGGGGGATGGAGGCTACACCTTC. Its protein is CASAGDGGYTF.

The rearrangement links TRBV27 to TRBJ2-1; TRBD2 matches at 12 bases. This CDR3 comprises 17 residues. V dropped 3 bases and J dropped 7; count of bases not matched to a gene: 10. Germline CDR1 and CDR2: MNHEY and SMNVEV (reference sequence). The CDR3 loop is CASSFAQTSGSINEQFF. DNA for the CDR3: TGTGCCAGCAGTTTCGCCCAGACTAGCGGGAGTATAAATGAGCAGTTCTTC.